The following is a T cell receptor (beta chain) sequence with its context. The data were obtained in a study of patients and donors after allogeneic stem cell transplantation. V lost 4 bases and J 3 bases, leaving 12 bases between the germline ends. The CDR3 totals 14 residues. Germline CDR1 LGHNA, CDR2 YSLEER. Using its own MiXCR run on the RT-PCR reads, TCRdb lists one record per CDR3 protein. The profile shows 410,000 or so distinct CDR3 sequences, 16% of them singletons. The sequence was obtained from a human donor who was either an allogeneic HSCT recipient or a stem cell or donor lymphocyte infusion donor (not recorded which). It is not recorded whose cells these are; they may come from a transplant donor. Sequenced sample: blood, either unsorted or a sorted T cell fraction (not recorded which). This rearrangement joins TRBV4-3 to TRBJ1-2; D is perhaps TRBD1 (6 bases). CDR3 loop: CASSRGQNDYGYTF. In DNA form, the CDR3 reads TGCGCCAGCAGCCGTGGACAGAACGACTATGGCTACACCTTC.